A single sample is the source of the 22 T cell receptor beta chains below, sequenced in a study of T cell repertoires in cytomegalovirus infection. Their specific antigens are unknown. TCRdb redid the calling of the reads with MiXCR, one entry per CDR3 protein. The sample lists approximately 730,000 distinct CDR3 sequences; around a third were seen once. Sample: cultured PBMCs, taken from culture after CMV antigen stimulation. These receptors were collected from a human donor in good health (CMV status not recorded). Some clones in this sample may be carry-over from other donors' samples.

This chain links TRBV30 with TRBJ2-1; TRBD2 aligns across 9 bases. Germline V lookup: CDR1 GTSNPN, CDR2 SVGIG (reference sequence). There are 16 residues in the CDR3. J gave up 2 bases and V 1 base, and 6 bases lay outside the gene matches. The CDR3 bases are TGTGCCTGGAGTGGACCCGGGACTAGCCCCTACAATGAGCAGTTCTTC. It specifies CAWSGPGTSPYNEQFF.

V usage is TRBV28 and J usage is TRBJ2-3; the match to TRBD2 covers 8 bases. The CDR3 has 17 residues. Germline trimming cut 2 bases from V and 0 bases from J; bases unmatched to any gene: 7. Per the germline V gene, CDR1 is MDHEN and CDR2 is SYDVKM. CDR3 in amino acids: CASSLIGRAASTDTQYF. The CDR3 DNA is TGTGCCAGCAGTTTAATCGGGAGGGCCGCTAGCACAGATACGCAGTATTTT.

This clonotype was counted a few times. The rearrangement uses TRBV19 and TRBJ2-1; 9 bases match TRBD2. Trimming at V came to 3 bases and at J to 7 bases, leaving 22 bases not matched to a gene. In germline, CDR1 is LNHDA, CDR2 SQIVND (reference sequence). The CDR3 has 20 amino acids. The CDR3 here is CASSIPREASGELIRNEQFF. DNA for the CDR3: TGTGCCAGTAGTATCCCCCGGGAGGCTAGCGGGGAACTAATTCGGAATGAGCAGTTCTTC.

The chain couples TRBV7-8 to TRBJ1-4; weak D call: TRBD1 (6 bases). Trimming shortened V by 0 bases and J by 8 bases, and 13 bases separated the two germline ends. The CDR3 runs 15 residues. CDR1 and CDR2 (germline): SGHVS, FQNEAQ. As DNA, the CDR3 is TGTGCCAGCAGCTTAGCCCCGGGGGCGGGCGAAAAACTGTTTTTT. This gives the protein CASSLAPGAGEKLFF. Together with reference TRBV7-8 and TRBJ1-4, the CDR3 gives the full variable domain: GAGVSQSPRYKVAKRGQDVALRCDPISGHVSLFWYQQALGQGPEFLTYFQNEAQLDKSGLPSDRFFAERPEGSVSTLKIQRTQQEDSAVYLCASSLAPGAGEKLFFGSGTQLSVL.

This chain links TRBV20-1 with TRBJ2-3; 11 bases agree with TRBD2. The CDR3 is 14 amino acids. The J segment lost 8 bases and the V segment lost 4 bases, leaving 8 bases of the junction unmatched. CDR1 DFQATT and CDR2 SNEGSKA come from the germline V gene (reference sequence). Here the CDR3 reads CSATSGGRGGTQYF. The CDR3 nucleotides read TGCAGTGCTACTAGCGGGGGGCGGGGGGGTACGCAGTATTTT.

This clonotype came up many times. The V and J genes are TRBV7-2 and TRBJ1-1, with D perhaps TRBD1 (5 bases). Germline CDR1 SGHTA, CDR2 FQGNSA. With 1 base removed from V and 7 bases from J, the gap between germline ends came to 19 bases. The CDR3 spans 16 residues. The CDR3 nucleotides are TGTGCCAGCAGCTTAGTTGGTTGGGGGGTGACCAGTGAAGCTTTCTTT. Translated: CASSLVGWGVTSEAFF.

The chain links TRBV2 to TRBJ2-2; TRBD2 is a possible D gene (5 bases). Trimming cost V 2 bases and J 7 bases, with 11 bases left between them. The germline V gene has CDR1 SNHLY and CDR2 FYNNEI. This CDR3 is 14 amino acids long. CDR3 residues: CASSENAEGGELFF. DNA for the CDR3: TGTGCCAGCAGTGAAAATGCCGAGGGCGGGGAGCTGTTTTTT.

The count of this clonotype is one. Since a much larger clone is just one base distant, this may be a read error. J is TRBJ1-5 and V is TRBV7-2; D is unresolved. Germline assignment: CDR1 SGHTA and CDR2 FQGNSA. V was pared by 5 bases and J by 8 bases, with 16 bases between. The CDR3 runs to 14 residues. The chain's CDR3 is CASSPGVLVEPQHF. The CDR3 DNA follows: TGTGCCAGCAGCCCCGGGGTACTAGTTGAGCCCCAGCATTTT.

This sequence joins TRBV7-8 and TRBJ2-7, with 9 bases aligning to TRBD1. Germline assignment: CDR1 SGHVS and CDR2 FQNEAQ. CDR3 length: 14 residues. After removal of 3 bases from V and 6 bases from J, the junction contained 6 bases not matched to a gene. The DNA of the CDR3 is TGTGCCAGCAGCTTCGACAGGGGGGCCGGCGAGCAGTACTTC. This codes for CASSFDRGAGEQYF.

The rearrangement joins TRBV20-1 to TRBJ2-7, with a tentative D call TRBD2 (6 bases). CDR1 and CDR2 (germline): DFQATT, SNEGSKA (reference sequence). The V gene lost 3 bases and the J gene lost 0 bases, with 9 bases spanning the gap. The CDR3 runs to 13 residues. The CDR3 reads CSASGGNSYEQYF. CDR3 nucleotide sequence: TGCAGTGCTAGCGGAGGGAACTCCTACGAGCAGTACTTC.

This rearrangement joins TRBV6-6 to TRBJ1-1; D ambiguous. Trimming pared 0 bases from V and 2 bases from J, leaving 4 bases between. In germline, CDR1 is MNHNY, CDR2 SVGAGI (reference sequence). The CDR3 loop spans 13 amino acids. In DNA form, the CDR3 reads TGTGCCAGCAGTTACTCTGACAACACTGAAGCTTTCTTT. Its translation is CASSYSDNTEAFF.

A few counts support this clonotype. This chain uses TRBV12-3 or TRBV12-4 with TRBJ2-5; D gene unclear. CDR3 length equals 13 residues. The V end was cut by 5 bases, the J end by 0 bases, with 7 bases between. In nucleotides, the CDR3 is TGTGCCAGCAGTCAAGTGTACCAAGAGACCCAGTACTTC. Protein product: CASSQVYQETQYF.

The V gene is TRBV18, the J gene TRBJ2-2; no definite D call. This CDR3 contains 14 residues. In germline, CDR1 is KGHSH, CDR2 LQKENI. The V end lost 6 bases, the J end lost 4 bases, and 12 bases lay between the germline ends. In DNA, the CDR3 is TGTGCCAGCTCGCCGCCGGCGCCCACCGGGGAGCTGTTTTTT. Protein sequence: CASSPPAPTGELFF. The whole variable domain, filled in from reference TRBV18 and TRBJ2-2, reads NAGVMQNPRHLVRRRGQEARLRCSPMKGHSHVYWYRQLPEEGLKFMVYLQKENIIDESGMPKERFSAEFPKEGPSILRIQQVVRGDSAAYFCASSPPAPTGELFFGEGSRLTVL.

J is TRBJ1-3 and V is TRBV28; tentative D call: TRBD1 (5 bases). Per the germline V gene, CDR1 is MDHEN and CDR2 is SYDVKM. The CDR3 covers 14 residues. The V gene lost 7 bases and the J gene lost 4 bases, with 14 bases spanning the gap. CDR3: CASTLRGGGNTIYF. The CDR3 DNA reads TGTGCCAGCACCCTAAGGGGTGGAGGAAACACCATATATTTT.

The chain employs TRBV7-8 and TRBJ1-6, with D possibly TRBD1 on 6 matching bases. The V and J ends lost 5 bases and 8 bases respectively, with 10 bases between them. The germline V gene has CDR1 SGHVS and CDR2 FQNEAQ. The CDR3 loop spans 13 amino acids. CDR3 region: CASSPSGDSPLHF. The CDR3 DNA reads TGTGCCAGCAGCCCGTCAGGGGATTCACCCCTCCACTTT.

The chain has TRBV14 and TRBJ1-1; D call uncertain. Trimming cost V 1 base and J 6 bases, with 9 bases left between them. This CDR3 comprises 13 residues. The germline CDR1 and CDR2 sequences are SGHDN and FVKESK. CDR3 DNA: TGTGCCAGCAGCCAAGTTGTGGTCTCTGAAGCTTTCTTT. This gives the protein CASSQVVVSEAFF. Together with reference TRBV14 and TRBJ1-1, the CDR3 gives the full variable domain: EAGVTQFPSHSVIEKGQTVTLRCDPISGHDNLYWYRRVMGKEIKFLLHFVKESKQDESGMPNNRFLAERTGGTYSTLKVQPAELEDSGVYFCASSQVVVSEAFFGQGTRLTVV.

This chain uses TRBV5-1 with TRBJ1-4, with unresolved D. The ends were cut back, 3 bases at V and 8 bases at J, with 8 bases in the middle. The germline V gene has CDR1 SGHRS and CDR2 YFSETQ. The CDR3 is 12 residues long. The DNA of the CDR3 is TGCGCCAGCAGCTCGTATGGGGAAAAACTGTTTTTT. Protein: CASSSYGEKLFF.

This clonotype showed up many times. The rearrangement uses TRBV7-8 and TRBJ2-1; D may match TRBD1 or TRBD2 (5 bases each). The V gene lost 5 bases and the J gene lost 2 bases, with 16 bases spanning the gap. This CDR3 has 16 residues. Looked up from germline, CDR1 is SGHVS and CDR2 is FQNEAQ. The CDR3 DNA reads TGTGCCAGCAGCCAGAGGGGCCTAGCCACCTACAATGAGCAGTTCTTC. Its translation is CASSQRGLATYNEQFF.

This clonotype was seen a few times. The chain is built from TRBV7-2 and TRBJ2-5; D possibly matches TRBD1 or TRBD2 (5 bases each). The CDR3 covers 12 residues. The germline CDR1 and CDR2 sequences are SGHTA and FQGNSA. Trimming cost V 5 bases and J 9 bases, with 13 bases left between them. The CDR3 sequence is CASSQWGRAQYF. Written as DNA, the CDR3 is TGTGCCAGCAGCCAGTGGGGACGGGCCCAGTACTTC.

The genes are TRBV7-8 and TRBJ2-7; D gene unclear. The CDR3 has 12 amino acids. Trimming removed 5 bases from V and 3 bases from J, with 8 bases in between. Looked up from germline, CDR1 is SGHVS and CDR2 is FQNEAQ. DNA for the CDR3: TGTGCCAGCAGCGAAGGCCTCTACGAGCAGTACTTC. Its protein is CASSEGLYEQYF. The full variable domain, with the rest looked up from reference TRBV7-8 and TRBJ2-7, is GAGVSQSPRYKVAKRGQDVALRCDPISGHVSLFWYQQALGQGPEFLTYFQNEAQLDKSGLPSDRFFAERPEGSVSTLKIQRTQQEDSAVYLCASSEGLYEQYFGPGTRLTVT.

The chain employs TRBV20-1 and TRBJ2-5; 9 bases are a match to TRBD2. The CDR3 sequence is 13 residues long. From germline, CDR1 is DFQATT and CDR2 SNEGSKA (reference sequence). After removal of 6 bases from V and 3 bases from J, the junction contained 5 bases not matched to a gene. The CDR3 here is CSAGGGAEETQYF. For the CDR3, the DNA is TGCAGTGCCGGCGGGGGGGCGGAAGAGACCCAGTACTTC.

The chain combines TRBV6-5 with TRBJ1-1; a possible D gene is TRBD1 (5 bases). There are 14 residues in the CDR3. The germline gives CDR1 MNHEY, CDR2 SVGAGI. Deletions cut 6 bases from V and 5 bases from J, with 16 bases between. CDR3 sequence: CASSKRGPGTEAFF. The CDR3 bases are TGTGCCAGCAGCAAACGGGGCCCGGGGACTGAAGCTTTCTTT.